The clone carrying this T cell receptor beta chain was observed a handful of times. What it recognizes is unknown. This entry belongs to a study of T-cell reconstitution after alpha-beta-depleted transplantation in children. A TCRbeta library incorporating unique molecular identifiers was prepared. MiXCR, run by TCRdb on the PCR reads, gives a single entry per CDR3 protein. The sample lists just under 350,000 distinct CDR3 sequences, under 20% seen once, with approximately 44% in the top ten. Study-wide results and limits: Diversity and T-cell counts at one year after transplant derived mostly from new T cells. Alpha-beta T cells present about two months after transplant were reported to originate from several hundred expanded graft clones. In some patients, recipient T cells and intrathymic progenitors surviving conditioning explained high day-60 diversity.

Here the sequenced sample was PBMCs, mostly from graft donor cells, taken 360 days after TCRalphabeta/CD19-depleted stem cell transplant. This sequence was found in a male patient under 10 years old who had a stem cell transplant for acute lymphoblastic leukemia, so the T cells may come from the graft donor.

The CDR3: CASSQDGTLQETQYF. The CDR3 nucleotides read TGTGCCAGCAGCCAAGATGGAACTTTACAAGAGACCCAGTACTTC. The chain links TRBV4-2 to TRBJ2-5; unclear D gene. Germline V gene sequence: CDR1 LGHNA, CDR2 YNFKEQ. Trimming took 0 bases from V and 2 from J, leaving 10 bases between them. The CDR3 runs to 15 residues.